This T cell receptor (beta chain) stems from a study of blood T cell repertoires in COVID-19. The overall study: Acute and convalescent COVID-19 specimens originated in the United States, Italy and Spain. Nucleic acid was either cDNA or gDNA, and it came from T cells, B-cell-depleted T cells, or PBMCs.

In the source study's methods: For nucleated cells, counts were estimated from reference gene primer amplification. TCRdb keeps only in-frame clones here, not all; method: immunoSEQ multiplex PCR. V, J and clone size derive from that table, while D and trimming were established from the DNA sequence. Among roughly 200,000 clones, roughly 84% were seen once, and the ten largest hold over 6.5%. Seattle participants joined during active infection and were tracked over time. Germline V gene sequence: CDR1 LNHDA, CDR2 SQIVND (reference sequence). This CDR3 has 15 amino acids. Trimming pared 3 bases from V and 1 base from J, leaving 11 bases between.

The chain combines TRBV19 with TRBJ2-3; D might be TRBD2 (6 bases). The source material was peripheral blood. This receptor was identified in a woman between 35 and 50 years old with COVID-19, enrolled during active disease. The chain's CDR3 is CASSIAGIGTDTQYF. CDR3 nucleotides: TGTGCCAGTAGTATTGCGGGGATTGGCACAGATACGCAGTATTTT.